The rows below give T cell receptor beta chains drawn from one sample of a study of control samples from healthy donors and cancer patients. Here immunoSEQ multiplex PCR was the method, and the copy in TCRdb shows in-frame clones only, minus some. The profile shows 88,000 or so clones, around 94% of them singletons. Sample: blood. The receptor source for this set is a woman younger than 30 in good health. Each CDR3 is given with its conserved first and last residue. D genes are given only for firm matches. Clone size, where shown, is once, few, many, or a class for clones that have expanded.

clone size	D gene	V gene	CDR3 length	J gene	CDR3 DNA	CDR3 protein
-	-	TRBV14	12	TRBJ2-5	TGTGCCAGCAGCCAAGATTTAGAGACCCAGTACTTC	CASSQDLETQYF
-	-	TRBV2	14	TRBJ1-3	TGTGCCAGCAGTGAGTCAGGGAACCGAAACACCATATATTTT	CASSESGNRNTIYF
-	-	TRBV6-4	13	TRBJ2-3	TGTGCCAGCGCACTAGTCTTCACAGATACGCAGTATTTT	CASALVFTDTQYF
-	TRBD1	TRBV2	15	TRBJ1-4	TGTGCCAGCAGCCCCGGACAGGCGGCGAATGAAAAACTGTTTTTT	CASSPGQAANEKLFF
-	TRBD2	TRBV19	18	TRBJ2-1	TGTGCCAGTAGTAAAAATGCGGTGTCGGGGGGGCCCTACAATGAGCAGTTCTTC	CASSKNAVSGGPYNEQFF
-	-	TRBV7-2	15	TRBJ1-1	TGTGCCAGCAGCTTTAGACCGCACAGGGAGACTGAAGCTTTCTTT	CASSFRPHRETEAFF
few	-	TRBV28	12	TRBJ1-2	TGTGCCACAGAGGGAAGGGCCTATGGCTACACCTTC	CATEGRAYGYTF
-	-	TRBV5-6	12	TRBJ2-7	TGTGCCAGCAGCTCGACCTCCTACGAGCAGTACTTC	CASSSTSYEQYF
-	-	TRBV24-1	13	TRBJ1-2	TGTGCCACCAGTGATTTGCGAAGTGGCGGCTACACCTTC	CATSDLRSGGYTF
-	TRBD2	TRBV7-2	15	TRBJ2-3	TGTGCCAGCAGCTCCCAGGGGACTAGCGGGAGCGCGCAGTATTTT	CASSSQGTSGSAQYF
-	TRBD1	TRBV7-3	14	TRBJ1-2	TGTGCCAGCAGCTCCGGACAGGATCGGAATGGCTACACCTTC	CASSSGQDRNGYTF
-	TRBD1	TRBV6-5	16	TRBJ2-2	TGTGCCAGCAGTTTCCCGCCGGGACAGTCGACCGGGGAGCTGTTTTTT	CASSFPPGQSTGELFF
-	-	TRBV11-2	14	TRBJ2-5	TGTGCCAGCACGGTCATCGGTGGTTGGGAGACCCAGTACTTC	CASTVIGGWETQYF
-	-	TRBV7-9	13	TRBJ2-7	TGTGCCAGCAGCGCAACAGGTTCCTACGAGCAGTACTTC	CASSATGSYEQYF
-	TRBD2	TRBV28	18	TRBJ2-7	TGTGCCAGCAGACCAATCCCCATGACTAGCGGGAGAACGTACGAGCAGTACTTC	CASRPIPMTSGRTYEQYF
-	-	TRBV3-1/TRBV3-2	14	TRBJ1-2	TGTGCCAGCAGCCAAGAAAACAGCCTCTATGGCTACACCTTC	CASSQENSLYGYTF
-	TRBD1	TRBV7-9	15	TRBJ1-1	TGTGCCAGCAGCCCCCGACAGGGGGTGAACACTGAAGCTTTCTTT	CASSPRQGVNTEAFF
-	-	TRBV28	15	TRBJ2-1	TGTGCCAGCATCTCTCTCTGGACGGACCACAATGAGCAGTTCTTC	CASISLWTDHNEQFF
-	-	TRBV19	16	TRBJ1-1	TGTGCCAGTAGTATCTCGTCCCCCGGAGTTTTGACTGAAGCTTTCTTT	CASSISSPGVLTEAFF
-	-	TRBV28	14	TRBJ1-2	TGTGCCAGCAGTCCGACCGGGACACCTTATGGCTACACCTTC	CASSPTGTPYGYTF
-	-	TRBV7-9	14	TRBJ1-2	TGTGCCAGCAGCCTGGGGGGCAATTACTATGGCTACACCTTC	CASSLGGNYYGYTF
-	-	TRBV20-1	11	TRBJ2-3	TGCAGTGCTAGCCCCACAGATACGCAGTATTTT	CSASPTDTQYF
-	-	TRBV18	15	TRBJ1-4	TGTGCCAGCTCCCAAATGACGGCAACTAATGAAAAACTGTTTTTT	CASSQMTATNEKLFF
-	TRBD2	TRBV9	15	TRBJ2-1	TGTGCCAGCAGCGGGGGCGGGGGGTTCGACAATGAGCAGTTCTTC	CASSGGGGFDNEQFF
-	-	TRBV6-5	16	TRBJ2-5	TGTGCCAGCAGTTATGTGGACAGAGAGAGTAAAGAGACCCAGTACTTC	CASSYVDRESKETQYF
-	TRBD1	TRBV5-1	17	TRBJ2-7	TGCGCCAGCAGAAGGGACAGGCTTTCCCGAGGGGCCTACGAGCAGTACTTC	CASRRDRLSRGAYEQYF
-	-	TRBV6-2/TRBV6-3	13	TRBJ1-2	TGTGCCAGCAGTAAAACGAACAGGGTTGGCTACACCTTC	CASSKTNRVGYTF
-	-	TRBV11-2	19	TRBJ2-2	TGTGCCAGCAGCTTAGATCCGGGCAGGGGTTACGCGAACACCGGGGAGCTGTTTTTT	CASSLDPGRGYANTGELFF
-	-	TRBV20-1	11	TRBJ2-5	TGCAGTGCTAGCGGGGAAGAGACCCAGTACTTC	CSASGEETQYF
-	TRBD2	TRBV10-3	18	TRBJ2-7	TGTGCCATCAGTGATCGAGGACTAGCGGGAGGGTGGACGAGTGAGCAGTACTTC	CAISDRGLAGGWTSEQYF
-	TRBD2	TRBV3-1/TRBV3-2	14	TRBJ2-1	TGTGCCAGCAGCCAACTAGCGGGGGACAATGAGCAGTTCTTC	CASSQLAGDNEQFF
-	TRBD1	TRBV5-4	15	TRBJ2-5	TGTGCCAGCAGCCCCGGACAGGGGGGGCGGGAGACCCAGTACTTC	CASSPGQGGRETQYF
-	-	TRBV4-3	16	TRBJ2-5	TGCGCCAGCAGCCTATTACCAGGACAACCACAAGAGACCCAGTACTTC	CASSLLPGQPQETQYF
-	-	TRBV5-4	14	TRBJ1-1	TGTGCCAGCAGCTTGATCGATGAGAACACTGAAGCTTTCTTT	CASSLIDENTEAFF
-	-	TRBV4-1	18	TRBJ1-5	TGCGCCAGCAGCCAAGACGCTCTGGGACAACTTAGCAATCAGCCCCAGCATTTT	CASSQDALGQLSNQPQHF
-	-	TRBV5-1	13	TRBJ2-1	TGCGCCAGCAGCTTGGACTCCCGCAATGAGCAGTTCTTC	CASSLDSRNEQFF
-	TRBD2	TRBV6-1	15	TRBJ2-7	TGTGCCAGCAGTGAAGCGCGGGGGGTCCCCTACGAGCAGTACTTC	CASSEARGVPYEQYF
-	TRBD1	TRBV29-1	13	TRBJ2-3	TGCAGCGCCGGGACAGGGACATTCGATACGCAGTATTTT	CSAGTGTFDTQYF
-	-	TRBV27	13	TRBJ2-1	TGTGCCAGCACCTCCGCATACGGGAATGAGCAGTTCTTC	CASTSAYGNEQFF
-	TRBD2	TRBV7-9	15	TRBJ2-1	TGTGCCAGCAGGGAAGGGACTAGCGGGAGGGATGAGCAGTTCTTC	CASREGTSGRDEQFF
-	TRBD1	TRBV2	14	TRBJ1-2	TGTGCCAGCAGGGGACAGGGGGCCGGCTATGGCTACACCTTC	CASRGQGAGYGYTF
-	TRBD1	TRBV9	15	TRBJ2-7	TGTGCCAGCAGCTCCGAAGGACAGGCCTACTACGAGCAGTACTTC	CASSSEGQAYYEQYF
-	-	TRBV11-2	13	TRBJ1-1	TGTGCCAGCAGCTTTAAAAGAAACACTGAAGCTTTCTTT	CASSFKRNTEAFF
-	-	TRBV24-1	13	TRBJ1-1	TGTGCCACCAGTGATCAGGGTGTGACTGAAGCTTTCTTT	CATSDQGVTEAFF